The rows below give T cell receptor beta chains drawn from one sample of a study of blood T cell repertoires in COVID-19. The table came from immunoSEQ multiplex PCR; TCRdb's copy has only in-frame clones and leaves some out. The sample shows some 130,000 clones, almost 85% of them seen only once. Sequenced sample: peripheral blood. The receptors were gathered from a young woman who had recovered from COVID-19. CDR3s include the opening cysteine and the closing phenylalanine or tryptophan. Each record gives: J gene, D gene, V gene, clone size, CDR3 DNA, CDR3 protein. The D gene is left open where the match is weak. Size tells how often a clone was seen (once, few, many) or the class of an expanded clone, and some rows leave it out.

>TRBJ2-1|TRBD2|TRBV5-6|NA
TGTGCCAGCACCACTTTAGCGGGGAATGAGCAGTTCTTC
CASTTLAGNEQFF
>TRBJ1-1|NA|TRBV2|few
TGTGCCAGCACGGGGGGGGAGAGCACTGAAGCTTTCTTT
CASTGGESTEAFF
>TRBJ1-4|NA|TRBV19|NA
TGTGCCAGTAGCCCGAGACAGGTCGGGAAACTGTTTTTT
CASSPRQVGKLFF
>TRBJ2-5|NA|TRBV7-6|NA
TGTGCCAGCAGCTTCGGGGAGACCCAGTACTTC
CASSFGETQYF
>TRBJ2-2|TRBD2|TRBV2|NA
TGTGCCAGCAGTCGGACTAGCGGAAACACCGGGGAGCTGTTTTTT
CASSRTSGNTGELFF
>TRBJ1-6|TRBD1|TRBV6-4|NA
TGTGCCCGGCGGACAGGGGGCGCAAAGTTT
CARRTGGAKF
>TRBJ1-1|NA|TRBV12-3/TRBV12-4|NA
TGTGCCAGCAGAACTGGGAACACTGAAGCTTTCTTT
CASRTGNTEAFF
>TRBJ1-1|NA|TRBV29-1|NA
TGCAGCGTTGCGGGTGGCAGGGAGGGCACTGAAGCTTTCTTT
CSVAGGREGTEAFF
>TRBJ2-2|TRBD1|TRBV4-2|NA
TGTGCCAGCAGCCAGAGGGACAGGGGGCGATCGGGCGGGGAGCTGTTTTTT
CASSQRDRGRSGGELFF
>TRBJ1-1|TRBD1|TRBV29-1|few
TGCAGCGTTAAGTCGGGACAGGGTAAGGGTGAAGCTTTCTTT
CSVKSGQGKGEAFF
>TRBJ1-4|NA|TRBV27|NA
TGTGCCAGCAAATCCGGTGAAAAACTGTTTTTT
CASKSGEKLFF
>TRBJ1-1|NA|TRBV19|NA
TGTGCCAGTAGTATAGATGTTTTCCCGAGACAGAACACTGAAGCTTTCTTT
CASSIDVFPRQNTEAFF
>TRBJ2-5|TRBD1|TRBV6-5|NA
TGTGCCAGCAGTTACGAGGCGACAGGGGAGACCCAGTACTTC
CASSYEATGETQYF
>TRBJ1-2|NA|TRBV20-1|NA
TGCAGTGCCTCGGACAGCTATGGCTACACCTTC
CSASDSYGYTF
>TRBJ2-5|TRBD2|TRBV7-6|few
TGTGCCAGCAGCTTAAAGCGGGGGGGCCCCCAAGAGACCCAGTACTTC
CASSLKRGGPQETQYF
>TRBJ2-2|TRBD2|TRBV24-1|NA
TGTGCCACCCAAGGGACTAGCGGGAGGGCCGCCGGGGAGCTGTTTTTT
CATQGTSGRAAGELFF
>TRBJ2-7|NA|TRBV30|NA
TGTGCCTGGAGCTTCGGCGGAAGCTCCTACGAGCAGTACTTC
CAWSFGGSSYEQYF
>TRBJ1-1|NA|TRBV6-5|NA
TGTGCCACCGGGGACGGGAGCGGTACTGAAGCTTTCTTT
CATGDGSGTEAFF
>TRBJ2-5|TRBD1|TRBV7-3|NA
TGTGCCAGCAGCGCCGGACAGGGTGATACTCAAGAGACCCAGTACTTC
CASSAGQGDTQETQYF
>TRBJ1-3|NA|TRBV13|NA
TGTGCCAGCAGCTTAACGCGACTCCTTACTGGAAACACCATATATTTT
CASSLTRLLTGNTIYF
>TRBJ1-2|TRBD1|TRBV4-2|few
TGTGCCAGCAGCCACGACAGGGGCAGTGTGGACTATGGCTACACCTTC
CASSHDRGSVDYGYTF
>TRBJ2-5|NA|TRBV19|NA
TGTGCCAGTAGTATAAGACCCCAGATAGGGGGAGAGACCCAGTACTTC
CASSIRPQIGGETQYF
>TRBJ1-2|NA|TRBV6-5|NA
TGTGCCAGCAAGATTCTGACAGCTGACTATGGCTACACCTTC
CASKILTADYGYTF